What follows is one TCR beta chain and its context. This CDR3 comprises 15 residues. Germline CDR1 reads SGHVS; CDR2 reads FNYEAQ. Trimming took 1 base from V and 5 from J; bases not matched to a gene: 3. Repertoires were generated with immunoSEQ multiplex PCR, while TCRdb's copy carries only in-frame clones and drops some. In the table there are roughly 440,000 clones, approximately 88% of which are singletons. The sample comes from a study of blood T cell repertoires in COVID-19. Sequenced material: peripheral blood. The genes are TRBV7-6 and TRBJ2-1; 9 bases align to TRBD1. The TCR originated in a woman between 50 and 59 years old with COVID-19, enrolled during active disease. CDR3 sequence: CASSLVGQGNNEQFF. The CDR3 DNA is TGTGCCAGCAGCTTAGTAGGACAGGGGAACAATGAGCAGTTCTTC.